Presented here are 22 T cell receptor beta chains from one specimen sequenced in a study of blood T cell repertoires in COVID-19. Measured with immunoSEQ multiplex PCR; TCRdb has only the in-frame clones, and not every one. Altogether approximately 100,000 clones are present, 85% being singletons, with the ten largest covering 1.5% to 2%. The sequencing input was peripheral blood. All receptors come from a woman aged 70 to 79 with active or convalescent COVID-19.

The rearrangement joins TRBV19 to TRBJ2-2; tentative D call: TRBD1 (6 bases). The CDR3 length is 13 residues. V was pared by 6 bases and J by 6 bases, with 11 bases between. The germline V gene has CDR1 LNHDA and CDR2 SQIVND (reference sequence). The CDR3 is CASSRNRAGELFF. CDR3 DNA: TGTGCCAGTAGCCGAAACAGGGCCGGGGAGCTGTTTTTT.

The V and J genes are TRBV7-6 and TRBJ2-6, with a possible D match to TRBD1 (6 bases). CDR1 SGHVS and CDR2 FNYEAQ come from the germline V gene. Trimming stripped 2 bases from V and 4 bases from J, with 9 bases between. The CDR3 totals 15 residues. The CDR3 coding sequence is TGTGCCAGCAGCTTAACAGGGTCGGGGGCCAACGTCCTGACTTTC. It codes for CASSLTGSGANVLTF.

The chain recombines TRBV5-4 with TRBJ1-2; D uncertain. From germline, CDR1 is SGHNT and CDR2 YYREEE (reference sequence). CDR3 size: 15 residues. V was pared by 2 bases and J by 0 bases, with 11 bases between. The CDR3 DNA sequence: TGTGCCAGCAGCTTAAGGACTCCAGCTAACTATGGCTACACCTTC. It yields the protein CASSLRTPANYGYTF.

The rearrangement joins TRBV4-3 to TRBJ1-3, with a tentative D call TRBD1 (6 bases). Per the germline V gene, CDR1 is LGHNA and CDR2 is YSLEER. Trimming removed 4 bases from V and 4 bases from J, with 17 bases in between. This CDR3 has 16 amino acids. The CDR3 region has the DNA TGCGCCAGCAGCCCCGTCGCCGGGGGGCAGGGAAACACCATATATTTT. Translated: CASSPVAGGQGNTIYF.

This clone was observed a few times. The rearrangement joins TRBV5-8 to TRBJ1-2; 10 nucleotides agree with TRBD1. The CDR3 is made up of 15 amino acids. Per germline, CDR1 SGHTS and CDR2 YDEGEE. The V gene end was trimmed by 0 bases and the J gene end by 8 bases; junction bases not matched to a gene: 7. This chain's CDR3 is CASSLERQGARGYTF. Written as DNA, the CDR3 is TGTGCCAGCAGCTTGGAACGACAGGGGGCGCGGGGCTACACCTTC.

The chain recombines TRBV5-8 with TRBJ2-3, with D perhaps matching TRBD2 (6 bases). Germline V gene lookup returns CDR1 SGHTS and CDR2 YDEGEE. The CDR3 is made up of 14 amino acids. The V gene lost 0 bases and the J gene lost 5 bases, with 10 bases spanning the gap. As DNA, the CDR3 is TGTGCCAGCAGCTTGGGGGAGGTCGTAGATACGCAGTATTTT. It is translated as CASSLGEVVDTQYF.

The CDR3 DNA is TGTGCCACCACACAGGGTAAGGACACTGAAGCTTTCTTT. This translates into CATTQGKDTEAFF. This chain links TRBV10-3 with TRBJ1-1, with D tentatively TRBD1 (6 bases). The CDR3 sequence is 13 residues long. The V end was cut by 10 bases, the J end by 3 bases, with 15 bases between. Looked up from germline, CDR1 is ENHRY and CDR2 is SYGVKD.

The V and J genes are TRBV28 and TRBJ2-7, with 9 positions matching TRBD2. V lost 4 bases, J lost 3 bases, and 10 bases stayed unmatched. The CDR3 contains 16 residues. The germline CDR1 and CDR2 sequences are MDHEN and SYDVKM. For the CDR3, the DNA is TGTGCCAGCAGTTCACCGACTAGCGGAGATAACTACGAGCAGTACTTC. Translation: CASSSPTSGDNYEQYF.

This chain joins TRBV15 and TRBJ1-6; D call uncertain. Germline V lookup: CDR1 LNHNV, CDR2 YYDKDF (reference sequence). Trimming stripped 1 base from V and 6 bases from J, with 13 bases between. This CDR3 region has 16 residues. The CDR3: CATSRALGGPNSPLHF. CDR3 bases: TGTGCCACCAGCAGAGCGCTCGGAGGTCCTAATTCACCCCTCCACTTT.

This sequence joins TRBV5-1 and TRBJ1-3; tentative D call: TRBD1 (6 bases). CDR3 length: 14 residues. Germline V lookup: CDR1 SGHRS, CDR2 YFSETQ. V lost 7 bases to trimming and J lost 0 bases, with 11 bases between them. The CDR3 DNA sequence: TGCGCCAGCTCACAGGACAGCTCTGGAAACACCATATATTTT. It specifies CASSQDSSGNTIYF. The full variable domain, completed using reference TRBV5-1 and TRBJ1-3, is KAGVTQTPRYLIKTRGQQVTLSCSPISGHRSVSWYQQTPGQGLQFLFEYFSETQRNKGNFPGRFSGRQFSNSRSEMNVSTLELGDSALYLCASSQDSSGNTIYFGEGSWLTVV.

The chain links TRBV7-9 to TRBJ1-1; 7 nucleotides agree with TRBD1. From germline, CDR1 is SEHNR and CDR2 FQNEAQ (reference sequence). Losses at the gene ends were 4 bases for V and 0 bases for J; bases not matched to a gene: 5. The CDR3 sequence is 15 residues long. This CDR3 reads CASSSLGQLNTEAFF. In DNA, the CDR3 is TGTGCCAGCAGCTCCCTGGGACAGCTGAACACTGAAGCTTTCTTT. Full variable domain (rest looked up from reference TRBV7-9 and TRBJ1-1): DTGVSQNPRHKITKRGQNVTFRCDPISEHNRLYWYRQTLGQGPEFLTYFQNEAQLEKSRLLSDRFSAERPKGSFSTLEIQRTEQGDSAMYLCASSSLGQLNTEAFFGQGTRLTVV.

This chain joins TRBV7-2 and TRBJ2-1, with a tentative D call TRBD1 (6 bases). CDR3 size: 13 residues. In germline, CDR1 is SGHTA, CDR2 FQGNSA. The V end was cut by 2 bases, the J end by 4 bases, with 6 bases between. DNA of the CDR3: TGTGCCAGCAGCTTACAGGGGTACAATGAGCAGTTCTTC. The encoded protein is CASSLQGYNEQFF.

In its sample, this clone was seen many times. This rearrangement joins TRBV9 to TRBJ1-1; the match to TRBD1 covers 8 bases. Per germline, CDR1 SGDLS and CDR2 YYNGEE. The trim removed 4 bases at V and 0 bases at J, leaving 5 bases unmatched. The CDR3 runs to 15 residues. CDR3 coding DNA: TGTGCCAGCAGCCTCAGGGACAGGCTGAACACTGAAGCTTTCTTT. It yields the protein CASSLRDRLNTEAFF. Full variable domain (missing parts from reference TRBV9 and TRBJ1-1): DSGVTQTPKHLITATGQRVTLRCSPRSGDLSVYWYQQSLDQGLQFLIQYYNGEERAKGNILERFSAQQFPDLHSELNLSSLELGDSALYFCASSLRDRLNTEAFFGQGTRLTVV.

This clone was observed a single time. The chain is built from TRBV14 and TRBJ1-3; 8 bases line up with TRBD1. The V gene end was trimmed by 0 bases and the J gene end by 0 bases; junction bases not matched to a gene: 4. Germline lookup yields CDR1 SGHDN and CDR2 FVKESK. This CDR3 is 17 amino acids long. The CDR3 reads CASSQDRTGYSGNTIYF. As DNA, the CDR3 is TGTGCCAGCAGCCAAGACCGGACAGGGTACTCTGGAAACACCATATATTTT.

The chain combines TRBV28 with TRBJ1-6, with 8 positions matching TRBD1. CDR1 and CDR2 (germline): MDHEN, SYDVKM. The CDR3 consists of 14 residues. The V gene end was trimmed by 6 bases and the J gene end by 9 bases; junction bases not matched to a gene: 7. CDR3 amino acids: CASSLTGEGSPLHF. The CDR3 nucleotides read TGTGCCAGCAGCCTGACAGGGGAGGGTTCACCCCTCCACTTT.

The chain joins TRBV5-4 to TRBJ2-1; D gene uncertain. The germline V and J ends were trimmed by 4 bases and 12 bases, with 14 bases remaining between them. Germline lookup yields CDR1 SGHNT and CDR2 YYREEE (reference sequence). The CDR3 covers 12 residues. The CDR3 is CASSLGPLGQFF. In DNA, the CDR3 is TGTGCCAGCAGCCTTGGGCCCCTTGGGCAGTTCTTC.

The J gene is TRBJ2-7, the V gene TRBV27; perhaps TRBD1 as D (5 bases). There are 18 residues in the CDR3. Germline CDR1 MNHEY, CDR2 SMNVEV (reference sequence). V lost 5 bases and J 2 bases, leaving 25 bases between the germline ends. The CDR3 protein is CASSPGLRYADNPYEQYF. The DNA of the CDR3 is TGTGCCAGCAGTCCAGGTTTACGTTACGCGGACAACCCCTACGAGCAGTACTTC.

J is TRBJ1-4 and V is TRBV28, with 7 bases that match TRBD1. Trimming cost V 1 base and J 7 bases; bases outside gene matches: 6. This CDR3 region has 15 residues. Germline V lookup: CDR1 MDHEN, CDR2 SYDVKM. This CDR3 is CASSLSRGRTEKLFF. CDR3 bases: TGTGCCAGCAGTTTATCAAGGGGGCGAACTGAAAAACTGTTTTTT.

V and J are TRBV5-1 and TRBJ1-4, with D perhaps TRBD1 (5 bases). V lost 4 bases to trimming and J lost 0 bases, with 7 bases between them. This CDR3 is 14 amino acids long. The germline gives CDR1 SGHRS, CDR2 YFSETQ. Here the CDR3 DNA reads TGCGCCAGCAGCCCGACAGCAACTAATGAAAAACTGTTTTTT. This encodes CASSPTATNEKLFF. The full variable domain, its missing parts supplied by reference TRBV5-1 and TRBJ1-4, is KAGVTQTPRYLIKTRGQQVTLSCSPISGHRSVSWYQQTPGQGLQFLFEYFSETQRNKGNFPGRFSGRQFSNSRSEMNVSTLELGDSALYLCASSPTATNEKLFFGSGTQLSVL.

The CDR3 is CASSLGAGGEDTQYF. As DNA, the CDR3 is TGTGCCAGCAGCTTAGGGGCGGGAGGCGAAGATACGCAGTATTTT. This sequence joins TRBV11-3 and TRBJ2-3; 8 bases map to TRBD2. This CDR3 region has 15 residues. Germline V gives CDR1 SGHNT, CDR2 YENEEA. Germline trimming cut 1 base from V and 5 bases from J; bases unmatched to any gene: 5.

V and J are TRBV29-1 and TRBJ2-2; D is ambiguous. Trimming removed 4 bases at V and 2 bases at J, with 11 bases between. In germline, CDR1 is SQVTM, CDR2 ANQGSEA. This CDR3 has 14 residues. Here the CDR3 reads CSVVFYLNTGELFF. In DNA form, the CDR3 reads TGCAGCGTTGTTTTCTACCTAAACACCGGGGAGCTGTTTTTT.

Concerning this clone: Other DNA variants within this sample encode the same CDR3. The chain has TRBV20-1 and TRBJ2-7; D is perhaps TRBD1 (5 bases). Germline V CDR1 and CDR2: DFQATT, SNEGSKA (reference sequence). V was shortened by 2 bases and J by 4 bases, with 6 bases between the two germline ends. This CDR3 has 11 residues. The CDR3 DNA reads TGCAGTGCTAGACAGGGTTACGAGCAGTACTTC. Protein sequence: CSARQGYEQYF.